Included here is one T cell receptor beta chain sequence, with context. No antigen is known for it. The V end was cut by 7 bases, the J end by 2 bases, with 14 bases between. The CDR3 extends over 14 amino acids. The V gene's germline CDR1 is MDHEN and CDR2 SYDVKM. Every HIV-positive participant received treatment in the United States. This record belongs to a study of long-term antiretroviral therapy in people with HIV. Study-level findings and limits: CDR3 length ranges were narrower in HIV repertoires than in controls. Repertoire composition at all time points was dominated by clones that had expanded before ART. Although diversity increased after ART, it remained lower than in transplant donor controls.

It was version v3.0 of the immunoSEQ assay that was run at survey level. The assay was immunoSEQ multiplex PCR, and TCRdb's table has in-frame clones only and misses some. The sample has 45,000 to 50,000 clones, 80% to 90% seen once. The specimen was unsorted PBMCs, collected 0.8 years after starting antiretroviral therapy. V usage is TRBV28 and J usage is TRBJ1-2, with D perhaps TRBD1 (5 bases). The sequence was collected from a young woman with HIV. The CDR3 sequence is CASTPRQLNYGYTF. DNA of the CDR3: TGTGCCAGCACCCCCAGACAGCTGAACTATGGCTACACCTTC.